Given below is one T cell receptor beta chain in context. Its antigen is unknown. Per germline, CDR1 SGHRS and CDR2 YFSETQ. The CDR3 is 16 amino acids. V lost 0 bases to trimming and J lost 7 bases; unmatched junction nucleotides: 5. Generated by immunoSEQ multiplex PCR, the TCRdb table keeps only in-frame clones and is missing some. The sample carries roughly 200,000 clones, about 86% recorded once. This specimen comes from a study of T cell responses to AZD1222 COVID-19 vaccine. Study-level points and caveats: Only 5 to 7 individuals given AZD1222 were seropositive at baseline. A mostly white British donor set with more females was recruited, and clonal diversity was possibly underestimated. Across spike, vaccine-associated CD4 TCRs were found, dominant at 160-218 and 743-854.

The input for sequencing was peripheral blood, taken on day 0 of AZD1222 vaccination. The chain combines TRBV5-1 with TRBJ2-1; 12 bases fit TRBD1. The sequence came from an adult in good health. The CDR3 spells CASSLAVGQGANEQFF. As DNA, the CDR3 is TGCGCCAGCAGCTTGGCCGTGGGACAGGGGGCTAATGAGCAGTTCTTC.